This T cell receptor beta chain is drawn from a study of response to subunit inactivated influenza vaccine. V was shortened by 0 bases and J by 4 bases, with 15 bases between the two germline ends. The V gene's germline CDR1 is SGHRS and CDR2 YFSETQ. The CDR3 runs to 16 residues. In TCRdb, the RT-PCR reads were re-called with MiXCR into one record per CDR3 protein. The table lists 250,000 to 350,000 distinct CDR3 sequences, 20% to 25% of them singletons. Study outcomes and limitations: There was a suggestion from the authors that each seasonal influenza vaccination recruits few new T cells.

Worth noting for this clonotype: Its antigen is not identified.

The input for sequencing was PBMCs from blood, taken approximately 20 months after vaccination. V and J are TRBV5-1 and TRBJ2-3, with D perhaps assigned TRBD1 or TRBD2 (5 bases each). The sequence came from a man aged 50 to 69 who received an inactivated influenza vaccine. CDR3 bases: TGCGCCAGCAGCTTGGTGGGGGTACCGACCCCAGATACGCAGTATTTT. Translated: CASSLVGVPTPDTQYF. Full variable domain (remainder filled in from reference TRBV5-1 and TRBJ2-3): KAGVTQTPRYLIKTRGQQVTLSCSPISGHRSVSWYQQTPGQGLQFLFEYFSETQRNKGNFPGRFSGRQFSNSRSEMNVSTLELGDSALYLCASSLVGVPTPDTQYFGPGTRLTVL.